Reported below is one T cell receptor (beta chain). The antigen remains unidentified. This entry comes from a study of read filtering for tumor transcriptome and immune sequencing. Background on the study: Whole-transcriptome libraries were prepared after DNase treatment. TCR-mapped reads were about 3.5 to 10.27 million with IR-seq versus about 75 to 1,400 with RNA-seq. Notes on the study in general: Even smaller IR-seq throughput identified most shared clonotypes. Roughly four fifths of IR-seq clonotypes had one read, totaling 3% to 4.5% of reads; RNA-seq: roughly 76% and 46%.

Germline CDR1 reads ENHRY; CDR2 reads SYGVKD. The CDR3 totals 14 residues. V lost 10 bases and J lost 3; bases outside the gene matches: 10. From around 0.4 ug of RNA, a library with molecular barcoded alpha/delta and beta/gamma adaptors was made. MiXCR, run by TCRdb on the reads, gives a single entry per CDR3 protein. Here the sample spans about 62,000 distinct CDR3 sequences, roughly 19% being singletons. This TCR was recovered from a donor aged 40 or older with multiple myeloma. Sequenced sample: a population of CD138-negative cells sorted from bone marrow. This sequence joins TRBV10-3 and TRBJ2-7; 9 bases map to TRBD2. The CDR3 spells CATQPREGRYEQYF. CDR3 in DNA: TGTGCCACCCAACCGCGGGAGGGACGCTACGAGCAGTACTTC.